These T cell receptor beta chains were read from a single sample in a study of blood T cell repertoires in COVID-19. The protocol was immunoSEQ multiplex PCR, while the TCRdb copy is restricted to in-frame clones and leaves out a portion. The sample shows some 170,000 clones, around 84% of them seen only once. The specimen sequenced was peripheral blood. All receptors come from a woman older than 75 with acute or convalescent COVID-19. CDR3s leave out the opening cysteine and the closing phenylalanine or tryptophan.

>TRBV4-1
ASSQEGVVETQY
>TRBV7-9
ASSHRDRANYGYT
>TRBV5-1
ASSLVTGYGYT
>TRBV3-1/TRBV3-2
ASSQGTTSVSSYNEQF
>TRBV7-9
ASTNLGTGLSYNSPLH
>TRBV6-5
ASRLAGGIDTQY
>TRBV25-1
ASSEDNSYYGYT
>TRBV4-1
ASSQEGQIYGYT
>TRBV5-1
ASSAGAGGYEQY
>TRBV6-2/TRBV6-3
ASSYDVAGGSEQF
>TRBV19
ASSMGPYNSPLH
>TRBV5-1
ASSWTGGDDEQF
>TRBV5-1
ASSLVLAGKDTQY
>TRBV6-5
ASTKPREYTGELF
>TRBV5-6
ASSFTSGRNIQY
>TRBV18
ASSSGTGGRETQY
>TRBV5-5
ASSVGTNYGYT
>TRBV5-4
ASSSRTGTYEQY
>TRBV18
ASHRQGSPQH
>TRBV19
ASASGRRTDTQY
>TRBV7-2
ASSLTGGIYGYT
>TRBV27
ASSRQGLAKNIQY